The TCR beta chain under discussion was sequenced for a study of cytotoxic CD8 clonotypes in ibrutinib-treated CLL. Study in general: There were about 10 relapsed/refractory patients and about 15 treatment-naive patients, and under 18 were IGHV unmutated. Per sample, productive templates averaged 255,043 and productive rearrangements averaged around 94,000.

In its sample, this clone was seen a few times. As yet, its antigen is unknown. V lost 6 bases and J lost 5; bases outside the gene matches: 4. Germline-derived CDR1 and CDR2 are MNHEY and SVGAGI. The CDR3 has 13 residues. Generated by immunoSEQ multiplex PCR, the TCRdb table keeps only in-frame clones and is missing some. The data contain around 330,000 clones, over 55% of them seen just once; the ten biggest clones take up about 5.9%. Study-wide points: Clonality was higher at baseline than in age-matched healthy donors and tracked circulating CD8+ T-cell counts.

This clonotype originated in a human donor with chronic lymphocytic leukemia. V usage is TRBV6-5 and J usage is TRBJ1-2; TRBD1 agrees at 9 bases. This specimen was PBMCs, taken after 36 months of ibrutinib treatment. Written as DNA, the CDR3 is TGTGCCAGCAGAATGGGACAGGGATATGGCTACACCTTC. This encodes CASRMGQGYGYTF.